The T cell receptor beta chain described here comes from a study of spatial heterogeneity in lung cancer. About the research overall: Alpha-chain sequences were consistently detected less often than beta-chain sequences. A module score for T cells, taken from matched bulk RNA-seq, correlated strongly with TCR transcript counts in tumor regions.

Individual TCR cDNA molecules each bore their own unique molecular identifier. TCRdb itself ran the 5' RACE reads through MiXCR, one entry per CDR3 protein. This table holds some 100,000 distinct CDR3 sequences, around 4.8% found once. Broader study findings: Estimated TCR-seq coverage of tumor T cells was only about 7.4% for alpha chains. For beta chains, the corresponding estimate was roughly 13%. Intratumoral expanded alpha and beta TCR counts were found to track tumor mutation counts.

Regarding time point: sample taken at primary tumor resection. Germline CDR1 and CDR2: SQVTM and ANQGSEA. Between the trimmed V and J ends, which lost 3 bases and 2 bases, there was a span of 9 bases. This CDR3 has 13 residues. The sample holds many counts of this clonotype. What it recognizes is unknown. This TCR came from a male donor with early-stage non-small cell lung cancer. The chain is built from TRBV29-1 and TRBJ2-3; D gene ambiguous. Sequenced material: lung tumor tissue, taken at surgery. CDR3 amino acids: CSVDGQNTDTQYF. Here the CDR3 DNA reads TGCAGCGTTGATGGTCAAAACACAGATACGCAGTATTTT.